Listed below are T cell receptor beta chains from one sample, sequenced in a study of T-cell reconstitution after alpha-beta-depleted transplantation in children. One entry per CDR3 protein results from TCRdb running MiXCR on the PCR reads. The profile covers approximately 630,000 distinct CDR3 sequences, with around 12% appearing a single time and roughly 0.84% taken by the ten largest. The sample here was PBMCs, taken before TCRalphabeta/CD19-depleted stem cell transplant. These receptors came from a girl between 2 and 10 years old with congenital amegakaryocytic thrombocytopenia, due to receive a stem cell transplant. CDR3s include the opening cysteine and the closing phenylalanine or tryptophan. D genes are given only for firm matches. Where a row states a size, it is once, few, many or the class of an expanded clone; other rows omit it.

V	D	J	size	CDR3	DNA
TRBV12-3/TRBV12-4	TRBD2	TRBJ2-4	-	CASRGESSGNIQYF	TGTGCCAGCAGGGGTGAGAGTAGCGGGAACATTCAGTACTTC
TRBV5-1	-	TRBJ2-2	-	CASSTQGNGELFF	TGCGCCAGCAGCACTCAGGGGAACGGGGAGCTGTTTTTT
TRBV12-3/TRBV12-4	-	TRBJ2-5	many	CASSLMETQYF	TGTGCCAGCAGTTTAATGGAGACCCAGTACTTC
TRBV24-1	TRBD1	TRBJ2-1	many	CATSVTGPSNEQFF	TGTGCCACCAGTGTGACAGGGCCATCCAATGAGCAGTTCTTC
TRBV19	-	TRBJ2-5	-	CASSIAEIETRYF	TGTGCCAGTAGTATAGCGGAGATAGAGACCCGGTACTTC
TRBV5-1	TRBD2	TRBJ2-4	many	CASSFQSSGRNIQYF	TGCGCCAGCAGCTTTCAGTCTAGCGGGCGGAACATTCAGTACTTC
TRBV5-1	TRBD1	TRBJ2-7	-	CASSPGTDLYEQYF	TGCGCCAGCAGCCCCGGGACAGACTTATACGAGCAGTACTTC
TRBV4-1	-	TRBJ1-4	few	CASSQAANEKLFF	TGCGCCAGCAGCCAAGCGGCTAATGAAAAACTGTTTTTT
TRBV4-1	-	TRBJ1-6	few	CASSQPAGSPNSPLHF	TGCGCCAGCAGCCAACCCGCAGGCAGCCCTAATTCACCCCTCCACTTT
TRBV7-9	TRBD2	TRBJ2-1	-	CASSSEASGFYNEQFF	TGTGCCAGCAGCTCTGAGGCTAGCGGGTTCTACAATGAGCAGTTCTTC
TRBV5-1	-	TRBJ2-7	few	CASSLSSPAYEQYF	TGCGCCAGCAGTCTGTCTTCTCCCGCCTACGAGCAGTACTTC
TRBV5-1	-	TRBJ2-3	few	CASSLGGGTTTSTDTQYF	TGCGCCAGCAGCTTAGGTGGCGGGACAACAACTAGCACAGATACGCAGTATTTT
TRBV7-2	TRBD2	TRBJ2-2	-	CASSLTGGNTNTGELFF	TGTGCCAGCAGCTTAACGGGAGGGAATACGAACACCGGGGAGCTGTTTTTT
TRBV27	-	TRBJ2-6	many	CASSLAGANVLTF	TGTGCCAGCAGCTTAGCTGGGGCCAACGTCCTGACTTTC
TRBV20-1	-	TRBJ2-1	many	CSARQRSRTYNEQFF	TGCAGTGCACGTCAGCGGTCCAGGACCTACAATGAGCAGTTCTTC
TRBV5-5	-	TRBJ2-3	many	CASSLLDGRTDTQYF	TGTGCCAGCAGCCTCTTGGATGGGAGGACAGATACGCAGTATTTT
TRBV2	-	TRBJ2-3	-	CASREDSDASTDTQYF	TGTGCCAGCAGGGAAGACAGTGACGCTAGCACAGATACGCAGTATTTT